The 16 T cell receptor beta chains below all came from one sample that was sequenced in a study of tumor-infiltrating lymphocytes in primary liver carcinoma. The blood RNA (from unsorted whole blood) was obtained, and germline DNA was also extracted. Total RNA amounting to roughly 0.5 ug was the source from which TCR beta cDNA was made with a constant-region primer. Libraries for TCR beta were built through three nested multiplex PCR rounds, which together made up a slightly modified ARM-PCR procedure. Rounds one and two of PCR, each of 10 cycles, were primed with TRBV1-TRBV30 forward primers and a C-beta reverse primer. Using its own MiXCR run on the multiplex PCR reads, TCRdb lists one record per CDR3 protein. The repertoire holds 300,000 to 400,000 distinct CDR3 sequences, with 65% as singletons. Sequenced material: peripheral blood. The receptors originated from a man aged 35 to 55 with primary liver carcinoma and hepatitis B virus infection.

Points on this clonotype: A single base separates this from a much larger clone, so it may be a read error. The rearrangement links TRBV6-5 to TRBJ1-3; no reliable D call. This CDR3 has 12 residues. Germline CDR1 reads MNHEY; CDR2 reads SVGAGI. CDR3 nucleotide sequence: TGTGCCAGCGTTAGCTCTGGAAGCACCATATATTTT. Residues: CASVSSGSTIYF.

Note on this clonotype: A much larger clone sits a single nucleotide away, making a read error possible. The V call is TRBV5-4, the J call TRBJ1-1, with TRBD1 as a possible D gene (5 bases). CDR1 SGHNT and CDR2 YYREEE come from the germline V gene (reference sequence). CDR3 length: 15 residues. In nucleotides, the CDR3 is TGTGCCAGCAGCGTATTCCGGGCCCAGGACACTGGAGCTTTCTTT. Its translation is CASSVFRAQDTGAFF.

In this sample, this clonotype turned up many times. The chain couples TRBV4-3 to TRBJ2-7, with 7 bases fitting TRBD1. This CDR3 is 16 amino acids long. CDR1 and CDR2 from the germline V gene are LGHNA and YSLEER. Germline trimming cut 1 base from V and 0 bases from J; bases unmatched to any gene: 6. In DNA form, the CDR3 reads TGCGCCAGCAGCCAAGTCACAGGGGCCAGCTCCTACGAGCAGTACTTC. It yields the protein CASSQVTGASSYEQYF.

Ten or more counts support this clonotype. The chain combines TRBV12-3 or TRBV12-4 with TRBJ1-1, with unresolved D. V was shortened by 7 bases and J by 6 bases, with 18 bases between the two germline ends. The CDR3 contains 14 residues. Written as DNA, the CDR3 is TGTGCCAGCACCCCGGGTCTAACTGTCGCTGAAGCTTTCTTT. It encodes CASTPGLTVAEAFF.

The chain recombines TRBV4-2 with TRBJ2-7; maybe TRBD2 (6 bases). This CDR3 contains 14 residues. Trimming took 2 bases from V and 6 from J, leaving 14 bases between them. Germline assignment: CDR1 LGHNA and CDR2 YNFKEQ. The CDR3 reads CASSQIGSSTEQYF. The CDR3 DNA reads as TGTGCCAGCAGCCAAATCGGGAGTTCCACCGAGCAGTACTTC.

This sequence joins TRBV12-3 or TRBV12-4 and TRBJ1-4; D ambiguous. V lost 9 bases and J 8 bases, leaving 22 bases between the germline ends. CDR3 length equals 15 residues. Here the CDR3 DNA reads TGTGCCAGTAACACCCGGAGACCTCATGGGGAAAAACTGTTTTTT. Translated: CASNTRRPHGEKLFF.

To note about this clonotype: The conserved phenylalanine or tryptophan is not found at the CDR3 terminus, so this likely reflects a read error. The chain carries TRBV6-6 and TRBJ1-1; 8 bases map to TRBD1. V dropped 5 bases and J dropped 4; count of bases not matched to a gene: 3. This CDR3 comprises 13 residues. Germline CDR1 is MNHNY and CDR2 is SVGAGI (reference sequence). The CDR3 loop reads CASSNTGGTEAFL. The CDR3 nucleotides are TGTGCCAGCAGTAACACAGGGGGCACTGAAGCTTTCTTA.

This clonotype occurred a few times. The V call is TRBV12-3 or TRBV12-4, the J call TRBJ2-5; D is unclear. V was shortened by 5 bases and J by 5 bases, with 12 bases between the two germline ends. The CDR3 contains 13 residues. This CDR3 is CASSPVVEETQYF. The CDR3 nucleotides read TGTGCCAGCAGTCCAGTCGTGGAGGAGACCCAGTACTTC.

V gene TRBV6-1 combines with J gene TRBJ2-6; the match to TRBD1 covers 12 bases. The CDR3 is made up of 19 amino acids. Germline V lookup: CDR1 MNHNS, CDR2 SASEGT. J gave up 3 bases and V 6 bases, and 12 bases lay outside the gene matches. The CDR3 reads CASRSTRDRGPLGANVLTF. In DNA form, the CDR3 reads TGTGCCAGCAGATCGACCCGGGACAGGGGGCCTCTTGGGGCCAACGTCCTGACTTTC.

This clonotype was counted many times. This chain connects TRBV6-1 to TRBJ1-6; D may be TRBD1 (5 bases). Per germline, CDR1 MNHNS and CDR2 SASEGT. V was clipped by 11 bases and J by 9 bases, with 14 bases between them. The CDR3 has 12 residues. The CDR3 loop is CASREVTSPLHF. As DNA, the CDR3 is TGTGCCTCCAGGGAGGTTACTTCACCCCTCCACTTT.

Ten or more counts support this clonotype. The CDR3 region has the DNA TGTGCCAGCAGGTCCGGGACAGGGAGGGAGCAGTACTTC. Protein: CASRSGTGREQYF. The gene calls are TRBV6-6 and TRBJ2-7, with TRBD1 matching over 9 bases. The V gene end was trimmed by 6 bases and the J gene end by 7 bases; junction bases not matched to a gene: 7. This CDR3 has 13 residues. The V gene's germline CDR1 is MNHNY and CDR2 SVGAGI (reference sequence).

In the case of this clonotype: A read error may account for a junction end that differs from germline. In nucleotides, the CDR3 is TGCGTCAGTAGCCAAGATCGGACCCCCTCCTACAATGAGCAATTCTTC. Translating gives CVSSQDRTPSYNEQFF. The chain links TRBV4-1 to TRBJ2-1; D unclear. The germline CDR1 and CDR2 sequences are MGHRA and YSYEKL. There are 16 residues in the CDR3.

A note on this clonotype: A much larger clone is a single base away; this may be a read error. The chain joins TRBV7-8 to TRBJ2-3; TRBD1 matches 8 bases. The CDR3 covers 13 residues. CDR1 is SGHVS, CDR2 FQNEAQ, per germline. Written as DNA, the CDR3 is TGTGCCAACAGCAGAGACAGGGGTGATACGCAGTATTTT. It yields the protein CANSRDRGDTQYF.

This clonotype was counted only a few times. The junction and the germline gene differ at one end; a read error may be behind it. The chain joins TRBV11-2 to TRBJ2-7; D ambiguous. This CDR3 contains 13 residues. Per the germline V gene, CDR1 is SGHAT and CDR2 is FQNNGV. The CDR3 coding sequence is TGTACCAGCAGCTTAGGAGATTTGTTCGAGCAGTACTTC. Amino acids: CTSSLGDLFEQYF.

This clonotype has just one count. The junction does not match germline at one end; this may be a read error. This chain links TRBV4-3 with TRBJ2-2, with D possibly called TRBD1 or TRBD2 (5 bases each). The CDR3 loop spans 17 amino acids. From germline, CDR1 is LGHNA and CDR2 YSLEER. CDR3 amino acids: CASSLHPGHGAIGEQFF. CDR3 in DNA: TGCGCCAGCAGCCTGCACCCCGGACATGGGGCGATCGGGGAGCAGTTTTTT.

The chain recombines TRBV5-6 with TRBJ2-7, with 11 positions matching TRBD1. CDR1 is SGHDT, CDR2 YYEEEE, per germline. The CDR3 spans 17 residues. V was pared by 0 bases and J by 3 bases, with 8 bases of the junction left unmatched. This chain's CDR3 is CASSLVGSGTGGYEQYF. CDR3 bases: TGTGCCAGCAGCTTGGTGGGGTCCGGGACAGGGGGCTACGAGCAGTACTTC.